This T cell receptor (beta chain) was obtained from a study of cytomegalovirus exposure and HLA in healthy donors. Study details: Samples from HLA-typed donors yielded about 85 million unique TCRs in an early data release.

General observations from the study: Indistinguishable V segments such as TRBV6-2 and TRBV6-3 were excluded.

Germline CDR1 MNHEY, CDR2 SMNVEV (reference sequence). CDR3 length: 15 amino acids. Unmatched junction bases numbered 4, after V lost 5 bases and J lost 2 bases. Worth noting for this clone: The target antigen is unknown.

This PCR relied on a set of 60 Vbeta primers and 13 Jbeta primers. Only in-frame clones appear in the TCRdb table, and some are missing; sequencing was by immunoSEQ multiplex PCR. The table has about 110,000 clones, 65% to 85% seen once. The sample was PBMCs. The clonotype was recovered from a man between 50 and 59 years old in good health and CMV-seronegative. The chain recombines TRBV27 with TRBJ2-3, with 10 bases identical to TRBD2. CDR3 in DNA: TGTGCCAGCAGTGGACTAGCGGAGTTCACAGATACGCAGTATTTT. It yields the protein CASSGLAEFTDTQYF.